The 5 T cell receptor beta chains below come from one sample, sequenced in a study of blood T cells in healthy people across ages. Next came a second PCR, run for about 7 to 12 cycles, which used a sample-barcoded 5' primer along with a J-beta primer mix. In TCRdb, the 5' RACE reads were re-called with MiXCR into one record per CDR3 protein. The table includes about 1.4 million distinct CDR3 sequences, approximately 60% detected once. Sequenced sample: blood. The receptor source for this set is a man younger than 35 in good health.

In its sample, this clonotype was seen a few times. V and J are TRBV15 and TRBJ2-7; a weak D match, TRBD1 (5 bases). Trimming stripped 0 bases from V and 0 bases from J, with 6 bases between. This CDR3 is 14 amino acids long. From germline, CDR1 is LNHNV and CDR2 YYDKDF (reference sequence). This chain's CDR3 is CATSRERGSYEQYF. Here the CDR3 DNA reads TGTGCCACCAGCAGAGAAAGGGGCTCCTACGAGCAGTACTTC.

There are a few counts of this clonotype. The chain employs TRBV12-3 or TRBV12-4 and TRBJ2-5; tentatively, D is TRBD2 (6 bases). Trimming took 3 bases from V and 5 from J, leaving 10 bases between them. The CDR3 sequence is 13 residues long. Here the CDR3 reads CASSLGGTETQYF. CDR3 bases: TGTGCCAGCAGTTTGGGGGGTACGGAGACCCAGTACTTC.

The chain recombines TRBV25-1 with TRBJ1-2; D gene ambiguous. The CDR3 totals 15 residues. CDR1 and CDR2 (germline): MGHDK, SYGVNS. V dropped 1 base and J dropped 3 bases, with 12 bases sitting between them. CDR3 sequence reads: CASSESGRADYGYTF. In DNA, the CDR3 is TGTGCCAGCAGTGAATCCGGTAGGGCCGACTATGGCTACACCTTC.

Many counts were recorded for this clonotype. The rearrangement links TRBV7-2 to TRBJ2-2; no reliable D call. There are 14 residues in the CDR3. The V gene's germline CDR1 is SGHTA and CDR2 FQGNSA. The V end was cut by 1 base, the J end by 5 bases, with 8 bases between. The CDR3 region is CASSLDRATGELFF. CDR3 bases: TGTGCCAGCAGCTTAGATAGGGCAACCGGGGAGCTGTTTTTT. The full variable domain, in which reference TRBV7-2 and TRBJ2-2 provide the parts outside the CDR3, is GAGVSQSPSNKVTEKGKDVELRCDPISGHTALYWYRQSLGQGLEFLIYFQGNSAPDKSGLPSDRFSAERTGGSVSTLTIQRTQQEDSAVYLCASSLDRATGELFFGEGSRLTVL.

This clonotype has more than one count but fewer than ten. The rearrangement links TRBV4-3 to TRBJ2-3; no reliable D call. Germline CDR1 reads LGHNA; CDR2 reads YSLEER. CDR3 size: 15 residues. Trimming left V 0 bases short and J 3 bases short, with 10 bases between. This CDR3 is CASSQEWVWTDTQYF. CDR3 coding DNA: TGCGCCAGCAGCCAAGAATGGGTATGGACAGATACGCAGTATTTT.